The count of the clone carrying this TCR beta chain is one. Antigen unknown. The data belong to a study of blood T cells in healthy people across ages. General observations from the study: In long-lived donors, naive CD4+ cell counts and diversity exceeded those of aged donors.

Donors each provided about 9.5 milliliters of peripheral blood. Trimming removed 5 bases at V and 9 bases at J, with 20 bases between. This CDR3 contains 14 residues. The germline CDR1 and CDR2 sequences are SGHRS and YFSETQ. With a J-beta primer mix and a sample-barcoded 5' primer, a second PCR ran about 6 to 11 cycles. Unique molecular identifiers of 12 random nucleotides labeled each cDNA. MiXCR, applied by TCRdb to the 5' RACE reads, yields one record per CDR3 protein. The sample carries 850,000 to 1,000,000 distinct CDR3 sequences, about 48% recorded once. The J gene is TRBJ1-1, the V gene TRBV5-1; possible D gene TRBD1, 5 bases. This receptor was taken from a man aged 30 to 45 in good health. The sample taken for sequencing was blood. The CDR3 sequence: CASRSGTDYSQAFF. Here the CDR3 DNA reads TGCGCCAGCAGGAGTGGGACCGACTATTCCCAAGCTTTCTTT.